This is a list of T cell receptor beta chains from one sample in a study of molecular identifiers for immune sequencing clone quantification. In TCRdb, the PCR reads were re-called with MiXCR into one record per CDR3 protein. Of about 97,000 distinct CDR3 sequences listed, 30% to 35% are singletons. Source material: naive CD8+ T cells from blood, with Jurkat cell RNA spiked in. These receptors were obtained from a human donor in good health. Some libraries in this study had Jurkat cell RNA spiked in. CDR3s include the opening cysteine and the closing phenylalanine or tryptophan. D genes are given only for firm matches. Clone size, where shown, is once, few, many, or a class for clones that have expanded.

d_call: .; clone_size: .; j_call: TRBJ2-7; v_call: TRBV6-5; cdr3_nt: TGTGCCAGCAGTTACTCGAGGGCTAGCTACGAGCAGTACTTC; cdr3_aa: CASSYSRASYEQYF
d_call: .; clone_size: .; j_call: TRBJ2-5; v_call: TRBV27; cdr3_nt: TGTGCCAGCAGTTGGGGAATAGGGTTACAGGAGACCCAGTACTTC; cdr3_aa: CASSWGIGLQETQYF
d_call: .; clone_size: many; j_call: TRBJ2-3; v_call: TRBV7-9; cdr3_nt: TGTGCCAGCAGCTTAGCAGTCCGGGGGACAGTCACAGATACGCAGTATTTT; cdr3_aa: CASSLAVRGTVTDTQYF
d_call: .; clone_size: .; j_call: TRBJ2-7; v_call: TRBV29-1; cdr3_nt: TGCAGCGTTGCGGACCTATTTGAGCAGTACTTC; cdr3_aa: CSVADLFEQYF
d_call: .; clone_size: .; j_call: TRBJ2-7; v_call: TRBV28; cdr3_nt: TGTGCCAGCAGTTTATTTGAAGGGGTGTCCTACGAGCAGTACTTC; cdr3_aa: CASSLFEGVSYEQYF
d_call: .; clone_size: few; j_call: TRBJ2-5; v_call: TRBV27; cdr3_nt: TGTGCCAGCAGCCTCCGCTACCAGTCAGGGGCCCTTGGACTCCAGTACTTC; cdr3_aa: CASSLRYQSGALGLQYF
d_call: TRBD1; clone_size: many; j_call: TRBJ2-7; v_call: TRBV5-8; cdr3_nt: TGTGCCAGCAGCTACCGACAGGGCCTTAGGTACGAGCAGTACTTC; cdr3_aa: CASSYRQGLRYEQYF
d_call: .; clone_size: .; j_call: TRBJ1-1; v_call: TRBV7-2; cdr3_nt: TGTGCCAGCAGAAGCCTCTCAGGGTACACTGAAGCTATCTTT; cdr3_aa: CASRSLSGYTEAIF
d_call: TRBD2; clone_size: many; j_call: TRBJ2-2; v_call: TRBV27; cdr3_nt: TGTGCCAGCAGTTTAATACTAGCGGGTTACACCGGGGAGCTGTTTTTT; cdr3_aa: CASSLILAGYTGELFF
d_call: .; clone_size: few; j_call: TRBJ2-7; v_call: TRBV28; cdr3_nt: TGTGCCAGCACCCGACCGGGCAGGGCTTACGAGCAGTACTTC; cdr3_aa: CASTRPGRAYEQYF
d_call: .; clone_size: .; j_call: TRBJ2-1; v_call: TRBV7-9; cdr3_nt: TGTGCCAGCAGCCCTACGGGAGTATACAATGAGCAGTTCTTC; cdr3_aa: CASSPTGVYNEQFF
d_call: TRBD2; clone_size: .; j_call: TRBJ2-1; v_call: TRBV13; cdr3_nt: TGTGCCAGCAGCTCACCGACTCTAGCGGGAGCTAACAATGAGCAGTTCTTC; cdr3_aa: CASSSPTLAGANNEQFF
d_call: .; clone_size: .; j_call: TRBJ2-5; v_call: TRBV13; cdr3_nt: TGTGCCAGCAGCTCACGCGCTACTAGGGGGGGAGAGGCCCAGTACTTC; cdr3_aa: CASSSRATRGGEAQYF
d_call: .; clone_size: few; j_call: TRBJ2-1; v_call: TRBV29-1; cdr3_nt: TGCAGCGTTCATCGACAGGAGGTCTACAATGAGCAGTTCTTC; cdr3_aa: CSVHRQEVYNEQFF
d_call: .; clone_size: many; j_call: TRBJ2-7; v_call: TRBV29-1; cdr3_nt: TGCAGCGCCCGAGGGGGGACAGACTACGAGCAGTACTTC; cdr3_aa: CSARGGTDYEQYF
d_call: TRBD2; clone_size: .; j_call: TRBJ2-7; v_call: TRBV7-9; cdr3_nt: TGTGCCAGCAGCAATGCTCCCACTAGCGCCCACGAGCAGTGCTTC; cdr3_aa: CASSNAPTSAHEQCF
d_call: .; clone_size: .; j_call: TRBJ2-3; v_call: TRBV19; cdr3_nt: TGTGCCACCCTACCTGAACAGGGTAGGGGTGGAGATACGCAGTATTTT; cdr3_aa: CATLPEQGRGGDTQYF
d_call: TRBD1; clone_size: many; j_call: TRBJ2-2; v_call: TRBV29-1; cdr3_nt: TGCAGCGTTGAAACAGGGGGGAGGAACACCGGGGAGCTGTTTTTT; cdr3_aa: CSVETGGRNTGELFF
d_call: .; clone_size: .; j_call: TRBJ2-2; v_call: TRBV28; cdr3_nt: TGTGCCAGCAGTATCCCGGGGGTGCGGGCAATGAACACCGGGGAGCTGTTTTTT; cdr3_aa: CASSIPGVRAMNTGELFF
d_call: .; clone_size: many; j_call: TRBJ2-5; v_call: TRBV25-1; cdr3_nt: TGTGCCAGCAGTGATACAAACCAAGAGACCCAGTACTTC; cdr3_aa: CASSDTNQETQYF
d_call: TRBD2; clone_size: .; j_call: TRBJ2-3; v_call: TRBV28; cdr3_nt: TGTGCCAGCAGTTCCCCTAGCGGGGGGCGGACAGATACGCAGTGTTTT; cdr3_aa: CASSSPSGGRTDTQCF
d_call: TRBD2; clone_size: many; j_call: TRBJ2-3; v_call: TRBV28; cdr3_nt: TGTGCCAGCAGTTTACAAGGACTAGCGGGAGGCACAGATACGCAGTATTTT; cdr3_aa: CASSLQGLAGGTDTQYF
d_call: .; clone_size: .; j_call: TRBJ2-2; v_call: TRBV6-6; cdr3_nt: TGTGCCACCAGCCCTCAGACCCCTTTCCGCACCGGGGAGCTGTATTTT; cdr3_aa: CATSPQTPFRTGELYF
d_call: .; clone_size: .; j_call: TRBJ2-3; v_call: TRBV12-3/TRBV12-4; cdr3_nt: TGTGTCAGCAGTACAGCACCGTATGGCGGAGATACGCAGTATTTT; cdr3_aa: CVSSTAPYGGDTQYF
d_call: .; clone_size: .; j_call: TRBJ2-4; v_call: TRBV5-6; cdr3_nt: TGTGCCAGCAGCTTGGTTAGGCTTGGAAACATTCAGTACTTC; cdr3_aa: CASSLVRLGNIQYF
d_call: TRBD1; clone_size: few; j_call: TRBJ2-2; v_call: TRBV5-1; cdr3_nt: TGCGCCAGCAGCTTGGGGGACAGGAGGAACACCGGGGAGCTGTTTTTT; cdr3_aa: CASSLGDRRNTGELFF
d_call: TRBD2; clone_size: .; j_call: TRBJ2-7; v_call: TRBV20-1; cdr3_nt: TGCAGTGCGAGTCGGGACTACCAATCCTACGAGCAGTACTTC; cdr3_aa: CSASRDYQSYEQYF
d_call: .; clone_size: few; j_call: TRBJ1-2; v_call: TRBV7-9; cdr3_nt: TGTGCCAGCAGCTCGGACTATGGCTACACCTTC; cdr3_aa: CASSSDYGYTF
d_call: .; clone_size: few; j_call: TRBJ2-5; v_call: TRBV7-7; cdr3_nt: TGTGCTAGCAGCTCCTCGGCAAGGAGCTTGGAGACCCAGTACTTC; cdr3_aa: CASSSSARSLETQYF
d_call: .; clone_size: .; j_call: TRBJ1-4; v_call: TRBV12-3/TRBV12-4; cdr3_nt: TGTGCCAGCAGTTTAGCGCTTGACCCACTGTTTTTT; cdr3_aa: CASSLALDPLFF
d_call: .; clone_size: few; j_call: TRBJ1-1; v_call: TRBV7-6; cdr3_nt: TGTGCCAGCAGCTTAGTGAACCAGTACCCTGAAGCTTTCTTT; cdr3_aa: CASSLVNQYPEAFF
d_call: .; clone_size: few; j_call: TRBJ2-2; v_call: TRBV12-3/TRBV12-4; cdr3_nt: TGTGCCAGCAATTTGCAGACCTCATGGAACACCGGGGAGCTGTTTTTT; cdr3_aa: CASNLQTSWNTGELFF
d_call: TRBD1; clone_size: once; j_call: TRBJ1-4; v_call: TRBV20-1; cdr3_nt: TGCAGCGCCCAACTCATTCCGGGACAGGGAGATGAAAAACTGTTTTTT; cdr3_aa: CSAQLIPGQGDEKLFF
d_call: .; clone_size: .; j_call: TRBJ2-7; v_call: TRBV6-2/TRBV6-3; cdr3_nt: TGTGCCAGCAGTTACTCGAGAAGTTCGGGGGCCTACGAGCAGTACTTC; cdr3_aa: CASSYSRSSGAYEQYF
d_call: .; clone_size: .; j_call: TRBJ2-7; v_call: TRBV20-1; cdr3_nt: TGCAGTGCTAGCCCGGACTCAGAATACGAGCAGTACTTC; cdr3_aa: CSASPDSEYEQYF
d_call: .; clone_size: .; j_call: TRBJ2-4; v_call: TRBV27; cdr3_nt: TGTGCCAGCAGTTTATCCCCAGACCAAATCATTCAGTACTTC; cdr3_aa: CASSLSPDQIIQYF
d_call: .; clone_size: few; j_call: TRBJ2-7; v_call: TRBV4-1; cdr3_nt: TGCGCCAGCAGCCAAGAATGGCGGGGCTCCTACGAGCAGTACTTC; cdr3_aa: CASSQEWRGSYEQYF
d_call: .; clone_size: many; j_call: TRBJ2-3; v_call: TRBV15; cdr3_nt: TGTGCCACCAGCAGAGATAGAGAGAGGCGATTCACAGATACGCAGTATTTT; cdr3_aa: CATSRDRERRFTDTQYF
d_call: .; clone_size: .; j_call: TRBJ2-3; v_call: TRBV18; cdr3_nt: TGTGCCAGCTCACTCCTGGGACTTTCCACAGATACGCAGTATTTT; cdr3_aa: CASSLLGLSTDTQYF
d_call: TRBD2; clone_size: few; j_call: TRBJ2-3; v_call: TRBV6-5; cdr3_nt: TGTGCCAGCAGTTCCGAGGCTAGCGGGAGTGCAGATACGCAGTATTTT; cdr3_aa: CASSSEASGSADTQYF
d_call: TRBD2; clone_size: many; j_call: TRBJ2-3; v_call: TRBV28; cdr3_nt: TGTGCCAGTCAGCGGGAGGGATCCACAGATACGCAGTATTTT; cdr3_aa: CASQREGSTDTQYF